Detailed here is one TCR beta chain. The data stem from a study of PD-L1 blockade in urothelial cancer. Stated time point: pretreatment peripheral blood. TCRdb's table, derived via immunoSEQ multiplex PCR, lists solely in-frame clones and lacks some. The sample contains 95,000 to 100,000 clones, roughly 84% of which appear only once. The germline V gene encodes CDR1 LGHNT and CDR2 FRNRAP. Trimming took off 4 bases at V and 5 bases at J, with 6 bases between the two ends. This CDR3 spans 12 amino acids. This chain joins TRBV12-5 and TRBJ2-1, with D unclear. This sequence originates from a man in his sixties with urothelial cancer. The material was PBMCs, obtained around atezolizumab (anti-PD-L1) treatment. CDR3 residues: CASGSTNNEQFF. The CDR3 coding sequence is TGTGCTAGTGGTTCGACAAACAATGAGCAGTTCTTC.